This T cell receptor (beta chain) was profiled in a study of shared clonotypes between healthy human individuals. There were no recent acute infections or vaccinations among the donors, who were healthy HIV-negative adults. The CDR3 loop spans 17 amino acids. Unmatched junction bases numbered 11, after V lost 3 bases and J lost 8 bases. Germline-derived CDR1 and CDR2 are SGHAT and FQNNGV. Only in-frame clones appear in the TCRdb table, and some are missing; sequencing was by immunoSEQ multiplex PCR. The sample has around 1.6 million clones, under 99% seen once; the top ten hold approximately 0.44%. This TCR was sampled from a man between 25 and 39 years old in good health. V and J are TRBV11-2 and TRBJ2-1, with 12 bases lining up with TRBD2. Sequencing was carried out using naive CD4+ T cells sorted from blood. Subset noted: CD45RA+ positively selected. The chain's CDR3 is CASSFWTSGTVFHEQFF. CDR3 nucleotides: TGTGCCAGCAGCTTTTGGACTAGCGGGACGGTCTTCCATGAGCAGTTCTTC.